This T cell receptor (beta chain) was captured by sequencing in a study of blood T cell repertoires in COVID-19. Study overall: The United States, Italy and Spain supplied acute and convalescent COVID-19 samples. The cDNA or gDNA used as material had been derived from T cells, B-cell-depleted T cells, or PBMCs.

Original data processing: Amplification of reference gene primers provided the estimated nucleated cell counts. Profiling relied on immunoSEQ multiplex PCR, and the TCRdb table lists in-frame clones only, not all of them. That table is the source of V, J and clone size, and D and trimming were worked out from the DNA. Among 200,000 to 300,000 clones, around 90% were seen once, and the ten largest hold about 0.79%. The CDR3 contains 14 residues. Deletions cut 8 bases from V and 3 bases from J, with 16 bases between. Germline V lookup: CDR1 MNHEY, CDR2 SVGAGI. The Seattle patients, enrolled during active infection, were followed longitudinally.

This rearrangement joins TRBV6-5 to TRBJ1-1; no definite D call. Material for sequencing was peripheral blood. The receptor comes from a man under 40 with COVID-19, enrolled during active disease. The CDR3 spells CASSSFLRDTEAFF. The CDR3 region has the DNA TGTGCCAGCTCCTCTTTCCTGAGGGACACTGAAGCTTTCTTT.